This T cell receptor beta chain is drawn from a study of blood T cell repertoires in COVID-19. For the study at large: There were acute and convalescent COVID-19 samples, and they came from the United States, Italy and Spain. Sources were T cells, B-cell-depleted T cells, or PBMCs; the material itself was cDNA or gDNA.

The length of the CDR3 is 14 residues. Trimming cost V 11 bases and J 2 bases, with 16 bases left between them. Germline-derived CDR1 and CDR2 are LNHNV and YYDKDF (reference sequence). As processed by the authors: Quantification of nucleated cells was approximated via reference gene primer amplification. Clones were sequenced by immunoSEQ multiplex PCR, and TCRdb holds only the in-frame ones, with some missing. For V, J and clone size, that table is used; D and trimming come from the DNA. Of hundreds of thousands of clones in the sample, 70% to 90% were seen once. Seattle's enrolled individuals joined amid active infection and were then monitored longitudinally.

The sequence derives from a woman in her forties or fifties with COVID-19, enrolled during active disease. This chain joins TRBV15 and TRBJ1-5; D possibly corresponds to TRBD1 (5 bases). Sequenced: peripheral blood. This CDR3 is CASHRGIGNQPQHF. The CDR3 nucleotides are TGTGCCTCACATAGGGGAATTGGCAATCAGCCCCAGCATTTT.